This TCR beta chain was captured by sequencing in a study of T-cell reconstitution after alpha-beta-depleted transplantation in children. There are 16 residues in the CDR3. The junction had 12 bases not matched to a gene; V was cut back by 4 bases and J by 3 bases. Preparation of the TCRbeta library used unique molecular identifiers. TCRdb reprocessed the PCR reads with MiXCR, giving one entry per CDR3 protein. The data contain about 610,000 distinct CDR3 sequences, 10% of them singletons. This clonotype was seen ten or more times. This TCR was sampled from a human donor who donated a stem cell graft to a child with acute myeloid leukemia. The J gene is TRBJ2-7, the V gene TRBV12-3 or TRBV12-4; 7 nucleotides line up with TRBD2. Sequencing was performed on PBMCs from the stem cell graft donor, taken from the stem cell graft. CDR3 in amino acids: CASSSTLSSGIYEQYF. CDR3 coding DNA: TGTGCCAGCAGTTCTACTTTGTCCAGCGGGATCTACGAGCAGTACTTC.